The rows below give T cell receptor beta chains drawn from one sample of a study of shared clonotypes between healthy human individuals. Using immunoSEQ multiplex PCR, the repertoire was profiled, and TCRdb retains in-frame clones only, with some absent. The data contain over 2,000,000 clones, around 93% of them singletons. The material sequenced was naive CD8+ T cells from PBMCs. The source of these receptors is a man aged 18 to 30 in good health. Some clones in this sample may be carry-over from other donors' samples. Each CDR3 is given with its conserved first and last residue. A D gene is named only where the DNA matches it firmly. Expanded clones are given a class, and other clones once, few, many or no size at all.

.	TRBD2	TRBV7-6	TRBJ2-2	TGTGCCAGCAGCTTAGGCCTAGCGGGTGCAAACACCGGGGAGCTGTTTTTT	CASSLGLAGANTGELFF
once	.	TRBV9	TRBJ2-4	TGTGCCAGCAGCGTAGAAGGGGTGCCAGGGAACATTCAGTACTTC	CASSVEGVPGNIQYF
.	TRBD2	TRBV29-1	TRBJ2-7	TGCAGCGTTGAAGATCCCGATGGCCCTAGCGGGAGTTACGAACAGTACTTC	CSVEDPDGPSGSYEQYF
.	.	TRBV25-1	TRBJ1-4	TGTGCCAGCAGTGGTCTCGGCCTTAATGAAAAACTGTTTTTT	CASSGLGLNEKLFF
.	.	TRBV27	TRBJ2-1	TGTGCCAGCAGTCGAACCAAGCTGGGGGTTGAGCAGTTCTTC	CASSRTKLGVEQFF
.	TRBD2	TRBV19	TRBJ2-7	TGTGCCAGTAGTATTTTAGCGGGAAGGTCCTACGAGCAGTACTTC	CASSILAGRSYEQYF
.	.	TRBV13	TRBJ2-1	TGTGCCAGCAGCTTCGGGACAAGTCGGAATGAGCAGTTCTTC	CASSFGTSRNEQFF
.	TRBD1	TRBV7-9	TRBJ1-2	TGTGCCAGCAGCTTAGCACAGGGGTATGGCTACACCTTC	CASSLAQGYGYTF
.	.	TRBV27	TRBJ1-2	TGTGCCAGCAGTTTTAAGCTGGGGGCCCGGGCGGGGGATGGCTACACCTTC	CASSFKLGARAGDGYTF
once	.	TRBV11-2	TRBJ2-1	TGTGCCAGCAGCTTAGCCCCGTGGGACCGCGTTGGGCAGTTCTTC	CASSLAPWDRVGQFF
.	.	TRBV27	TRBJ2-2	TGTGCCAGCAGTTTTGGGTTAGGGACCGGGGAGCTGTTTTTT	CASSFGLGTGELFF
.	.	TRBV27	TRBJ2-3	TGTGCCAGCAGTTTACGGGATAGTCACACAGATACGCAGTATTTT	CASSLRDSHTDTQYF
.	.	TRBV7-8	TRBJ2-3	TGTGCCAGCAGCTCACACCGCCGGGGGCAGATAACAACTAGCACAGATACGCAGTGTTTT	CASSSHRRGQITTSTDTQCF
.	.	TRBV28	TRBJ2-3	TGTGCCAGCAGTTTAACAGCGACAGATACGCAGTATTTT	CASSLTATDTQYF
.	.	TRBV6-6	TRBJ2-1	TGTGCCAGCAGTTCCTTGTGGCTACAAAAGGGGAATGAGCAGTTCTTC	CASSSLWLQKGNEQFF
.	TRBD1	TRBV11-2	TRBJ2-6	TGTGCCAGCAGCTTCCCGCTTGACGACAGGGTGTCTGGGGCCAACGTCCTGACTTTC	CASSFPLDDRVSGANVLTF
.	TRBD2	TRBV28	TRBJ2-2	TGTGCCAGCAGTGCCAGACTAGCGGGGTCCGCGAACACCGGGGAGCTGTTTTTT	CASSARLAGSANTGELFF
.	.	TRBV27	TRBJ2-3	TGTGCCAGCAGGGGGGGGCCCAGGGCAGATACGCAGTATTTT	CASRGGPRADTQYF
once	.	TRBV19	TRBJ2-2	TGTGCCAGTAGACGTCAGAACACCGGGGAGCTGTTTTTT	CASRRQNTGELFF
.	TRBD2	TRBV27	TRBJ2-1	TGTGCCAGCGGACCTTTAGCGGGAGTATCCAATGAGCAGTTCTTC	CASGPLAGVSNEQFF
.	.	TRBV7-9	TRBJ1-2	TGTGCCAGCAGCTTGGGAGGGTTGGGCTATGGCTACACCTTC	CASSLGGLGYGYTF
.	TRBD1	TRBV7-9	TRBJ2-7	TGTGCCAGCAGCTACAGGGGCATAGCCGGGGAGCAGTACTTC	CASSYRGIAGEQYF
.	.	TRBV9	TRBJ2-3	TGTGCCAGCAGCGTAGCCCTTCGGGAGACTAGCACAGATACGCAGTATTTT	CASSVALRETSTDTQYF
.	TRBD2	TRBV7-2	TRBJ2-7	TGTGCCAGCAGCCCAAAGTGGGGACTAGCGGGAGCCGACGAGCAGTACTTC	CASSPKWGLAGADEQYF
.	.	TRBV28	TRBJ2-1	TGTGCCAGCAGTTTATCCGCGGGGGCGTTTAGGATCTTC	CASSLSAGAFRIF
.	.	TRBV27	TRBJ2-7	TGTGCCAGCAGTTTTTATGGCGAGCAGTACTTC	CASSFYGEQYF
.	.	TRBV27	TRBJ2-1	TGTGCCAGCAGTTTACGAGACTTTACCAATGAGCAGTTCTTC	CASSLRDFTNEQFF
.	.	TRBV14	TRBJ1-5	TGTGCCAGCAGCCAAGTAACCAGCCTGGGCAATCAGCCCCAGCATTTT	CASSQVTSLGNQPQHF
.	.	TRBV7-9	TRBJ1-1	TGTGCCAGCAGCCCGGTGCTGGTGAACACTGAAGCTTTCTTT	CASSPVLVNTEAFF
.	.	TRBV30	TRBJ2-7	TGTGCCTGGAAGGGCAGAGAAAGCTCCTACGAGCAGTACTTC	CAWKGRESSYEQYF
.	TRBD1	TRBV27	TRBJ1-4	TGTGCCAGCAGTTCATCCCCCGGGACAGGGGTAGAAAAACTGTTTTTT	CASSSSPGTGVEKLFF
.	.	TRBV13	TRBJ2-7	TGTGCCAGCAGCTTAGGCCAAGAGCAGTACTTC	CASSLGQEQYF
.	.	TRBV27	TRBJ1-1	TGTGCCAGCAGTTTATCCTGGGGGTTTACTGAAGCTTTCTTT	CASSLSWGFTEAFF
once	.	TRBV4-1	TRBJ2-5	TGCGCCAGCAGCCAAGAGTCTAGCTTAACTGAGACCCAGTACTTC	CASSQESSLTETQYF
.	.	TRBV7-3	TRBJ2-7	TGTGCCAGCAGCCCTAATGGGGGCAGGAGGCAAGAGCAGTACTTC	CASSPNGGRRQEQYF
.	.	TRBV7-9	TRBJ2-1	TGTGCCAGCAGCATAACTAGCAGAAGCTCCTACAATGAGCAGTTCTTC	CASSITSRSSYNEQFF
.	.	TRBV9	TRBJ1-2	TGTGCCAGCAGCCCCATCGCAACGGCTCTTAACTATGGCTACACCTTC	CASSPIATALNYGYTF
once	TRBD2	TRBV29-1	TRBJ2-1	TGCAGCGCTAGCGGGGCGGGGGCATACAATGAGCAGTTCTTC	CSASGAGAYNEQFF
.	.	TRBV7-2	TRBJ2-2	TGTGCCAGCATCCAGGGGTCCATTTGGGAGGGTTTCACCGGGGAGCTGTTTTTT	CASIQGSIWEGFTGELFF
.	TRBD2	TRBV25-1	TRBJ2-3	TGTGCCAGCAGTGGATGGGGGACAGATAGCGGGAGTGGAGATACGCAGTATTTT	CASSGWGTDSGSGDTQYF
.	TRBD1	TRBV27	TRBJ2-7	TGTGCCAGCAGTTTAGTCGGGACAGGGAGCCTCGTGCAGTACTTC	CASSLVGTGSLVQYF
.	TRBD2	TRBV28	TRBJ2-3	TGTGCCAGCAGGCATCGGGTAGCGGGAGGCGGAGCAGATACGCAGTATTTT	CASRHRVAGGGADTQYF
.	TRBD1	TRBV27	TRBJ1-5	TGTGCCAGCAGTTTACGACAGGGTCTTCAGCCCCAGCATTTT	CASSLRQGLQPQHF
once	.	TRBV7-8	TRBJ1-1	TGTGCCAGCAGCTTGTGGGGGGTCACTGAAGCTTTCTTT	CASSLWGVTEAFF
.	.	TRBV7-9	TRBJ1-4	TGTGCCAGCAGCTTACACCGACGGCCGATCGAATCTGATGAAAAACTGTTTTTT	CASSLHRRPIESDEKLFF